This is a list of T cell receptor beta chains from one sample in a study of cytomegalovirus exposure and HLA in healthy donors. Only in-frame clones appear in the TCRdb table, and some are missing; sequencing was by immunoSEQ multiplex PCR. This sample has 100,000 to 150,000 clones, with about 80% found just once. Material: PBMCs. These receptors all come from a female donor in good health and CMV-seropositive. Both conserved end residues are part of each CDR3. The D gene is left open where the match is weak. Size tells how often a clone was seen (once, few, many) or the class of an expanded clone, and some rows leave it out.

V,size,J,D,DNA,CDR3
TRBV9,NA,TRBJ1-1,NA,TGTGCCAGCAGCGTAGGTTTAGCCCACCCCATGAACACTGAAGCTTTCTTT,CASSVGLAHPMNTEAFF
TRBV11-2,NA,TRBJ1-1,TRBD1,TGTGCCAGCAGCTTAGGGGGGGACAGGGGGCGAACTGAAGCTTTCTTT,CASSLGGDRGRTEAFF
TRBV5-1,NA,TRBJ1-2,NA,TGCGCCAGCAGCTCCACTATTAACTATGGCTACACCTTC,CASSSTINYGYTF
TRBV28,NA,TRBJ2-7,TRBD1,TGTGCCAGCAGTCGACAGGGTCCCTACGAGCAGTACTTC,CASSRQGPYEQYF
TRBV30,NA,TRBJ1-4,TRBD1,TGTGCCTGGAGTGGAACCGCGGGACAGTCCGAAGAAAAACTGTTTTTT,CAWSGTAGQSEEKLFF
TRBV5-1,NA,TRBJ2-7,TRBD1,TGCGCCAGCAGCTTGTTTGGGACAGGGGCTTACGAGCAGTACTTC,CASSLFGTGAYEQYF
TRBV2,NA,TRBJ2-7,TRBD1,TGTGCCAGCAAAGCGGCAGGGGGCTACGAGCAGTACTTC,CASKAAGGYEQYF
TRBV7-3,NA,TRBJ2-3,NA,TGTGCCAGCAGCCCTCGTGAGGGACTTATTACGCAGTATTTT,CASSPREGLITQYF
TRBV6-4,NA,TRBJ2-1,NA,TGTGCCAGCAGGTCGGCAGGGATGGTTGAGCAGTTCTTC,CASRSAGMVEQFF
TRBV5-6,NA,TRBJ2-5,NA,TGTGCCAGCAGCTTTCGGCCAGGGGATATGGGGGAGACCCAGTACTTC,CASSFRPGDMGETQYF
TRBV9,NA,TRBJ2-1,TRBD2,TGTGCCAGCAGCGCTGCCCCGGGGACGCGGGGGGGCCCTTGGGAGCAGTTCTTC,CASSAAPGTRGGPWEQFF
TRBV29-1,NA,TRBJ1-2,NA,TGCAGCTTAGGACTGCTTAACTATGGCTACACCTTC,CSLGLLNYGYTF
TRBV19,NA,TRBJ2-1,NA,TGTGCCAGTAGTCTTCAGCGGGCCAGCTCCTACAATGAGCAGTTCTTC,CASSLQRASSYNEQFF
TRBV5-1,NA,TRBJ2-1,NA,TGCGCCAGCAGCTTGGTCTTTGGGTTCCTAGCCGACCCTAATGAGCAGTTCTTC,CASSLVFGFLADPNEQFF
TRBV6-6,NA,TRBJ1-5,NA,TGTGCCAGCAGACTGGACGGAGGCTTTGGTCAGCCCCAGCATTTT,CASRLDGGFGQPQHF
TRBV7-8,NA,TRBJ1-6,NA,TGTGCCAGCAGCTTAGGGGGGGGCGCGTCACCCCTCCACTTT,CASSLGGGASPLHF
TRBV11-2,NA,TRBJ1-3,NA,TGTGCCAGCAGCAAATTTAGCAACTCTGGAAACACCATATATTTT,CASSKFSNSGNTIYF
TRBV2,NA,TRBJ2-5,TRBD1,TGTGCCAGCAGTGAATCCCGAGGGACAGAGCAGTACTTC,CASSESRGTEQYF
TRBV6-5,NA,TRBJ2-7,NA,TGTGCCAGCAGTGGACATTTACTCAACTACGAGCAGTACTTC,CASSGHLLNYEQYF
TRBV11-2,NA,TRBJ2-3,NA,TGTGCCAGCAGCTCCCAGGGTAGGGGAGATACGCAGTATTTT,CASSSQGRGDTQYF
TRBV19,NA,TRBJ2-6,NA,TGTGCCAGTAGTCCCAGACAGGTTACCTCTGGGGCCAACGTCCTGACTTTC,CASSPRQVTSGANVLTF
TRBV7-9,NA,TRBJ1-1,NA,TGTGCCAGCAGACAGCAGGGGCCGAACACTGAAGCTTTCTTT,CASRQQGPNTEAFF
TRBV18,NA,TRBJ1-2,NA,TGTGCCAGCTCACCCCAGACAGGCTATGGCTACACCTTC,CASSPQTGYGYTF
TRBV14,NA,TRBJ2-3,TRBD2,TGTGCCAGCAGCGAAGGCCTCAGCGGGGGTTACACAGATACGCAGTATTTT,CASSEGLSGGYTDTQYF
TRBV4-3,NA,TRBJ1-1,NA,TGCGCCAGCAGCCAAGATAGCAGGGGATGGGGCACTGAAGCTTTCTTT,CASSQDSRGWGTEAFF
TRBV11-2,NA,TRBJ1-2,TRBD1,TGTGCCAGCAGCGACTCGACAGGGTGGCGGGGCTACACCTTC,CASSDSTGWRGYTF
TRBV6-5,NA,TRBJ1-6,NA,TGTGCCAGCAGTTACTCGTCGACAGGTAGTGATTCACCCCTCCACTTT,CASSYSSTGSDSPLHF
TRBV5-4,few,TRBJ1-1,NA,TGTGCCAGCAGCCTAGACAGGAACACTGAAGCTTTCTTT,CASSLDRNTEAFF
TRBV19,NA,TRBJ1-1,NA,TGTGCCAGTAGTCCACAGACAAACACTGAAGCTTTCTTT,CASSPQTNTEAFF
TRBV29-1,NA,TRBJ1-1,NA,TGCAGCGTTTACTCGGAGTACACTGAAGCTTTCTTT,CSVYSEYTEAFF
TRBV19,few,TRBJ1-2,NA,TGTGCCAGTAGTCGGAGTCTCGAGGTAGGCGTCTATGGCTACACCTTC,CASSRSLEVGVYGYTF
TRBV9,once,TRBJ2-7,TRBD1,TGTGCCAGCAGCCCCGACAGGGCCGAGCAGTACTTC,CASSPDRAEQYF
TRBV5-6,NA,TRBJ2-7,NA,TGTGCCAGCAGCCTGACAGGCTACGAGCAGTACTTC,CASSLTGYEQYF
TRBV6-5,few,TRBJ1-3,NA,TGTGCCAGCAGCCGGGGTCACTCTGGAAACACCATATATTTT,CASSRGHSGNTIYF
TRBV5-4,NA,TRBJ1-6,NA,TGTGCCAGCAGCTTGAATTCACTTAATAATTCACCCCTCCACTTT,CASSLNSLNNSPLHF
TRBV5-6,NA,TRBJ1-2,NA,TGTGCCAGCAGCTTGTGGAGGTTTCATAGGAACTATGGCTACACCTTC,CASSLWRFHRNYGYTF